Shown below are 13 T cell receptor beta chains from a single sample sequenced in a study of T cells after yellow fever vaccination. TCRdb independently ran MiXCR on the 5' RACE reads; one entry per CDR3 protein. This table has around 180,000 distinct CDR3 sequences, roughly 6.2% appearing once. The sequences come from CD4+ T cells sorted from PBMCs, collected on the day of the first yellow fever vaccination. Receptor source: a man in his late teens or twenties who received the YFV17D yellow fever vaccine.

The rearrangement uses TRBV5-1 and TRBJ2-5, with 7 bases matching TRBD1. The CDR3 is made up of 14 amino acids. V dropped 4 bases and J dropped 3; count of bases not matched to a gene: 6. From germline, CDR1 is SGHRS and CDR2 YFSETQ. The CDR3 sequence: CASSARDRKETQYF. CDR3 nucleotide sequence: TGCGCCAGCAGCGCCCGGGACAGAAAAGAGACCCAGTACTTC. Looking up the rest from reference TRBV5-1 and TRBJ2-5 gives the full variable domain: KAGVTQTPRYLIKTRGQQVTLSCSPISGHRSVSWYQQTPGQGLQFLFEYFSETQRNKGNFPGRFSGRQFSNSRSEMNVSTLELGDSALYLCASSARDRKETQYFGPGTRLLVL.

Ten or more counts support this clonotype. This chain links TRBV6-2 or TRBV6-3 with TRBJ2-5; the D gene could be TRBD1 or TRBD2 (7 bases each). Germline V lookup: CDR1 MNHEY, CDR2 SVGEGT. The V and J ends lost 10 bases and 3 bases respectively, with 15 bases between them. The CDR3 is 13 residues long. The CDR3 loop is CATGGASKETQYF. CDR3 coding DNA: TGTGCCACAGGGGGGGCATCTAAAGAGACCCAGTACTTC.

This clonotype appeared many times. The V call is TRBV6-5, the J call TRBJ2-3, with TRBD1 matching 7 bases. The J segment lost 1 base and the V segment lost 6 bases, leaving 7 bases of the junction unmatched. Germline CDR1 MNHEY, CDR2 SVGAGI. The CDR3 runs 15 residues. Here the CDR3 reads CASRRQGMGTDTQYF. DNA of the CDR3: TGTGCCAGCAGACGACAGGGAATGGGCACAGATACGCAGTATTTT.

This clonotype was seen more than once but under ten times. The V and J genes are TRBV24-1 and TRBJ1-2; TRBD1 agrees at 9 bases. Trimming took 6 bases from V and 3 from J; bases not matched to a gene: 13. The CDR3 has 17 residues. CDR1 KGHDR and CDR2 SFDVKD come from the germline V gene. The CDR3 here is CATSQDPGQGSHYGYTF. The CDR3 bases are TGTGCCACCAGTCAAGATCCGGGACAGGGCTCTCACTATGGCTACACCTTC.

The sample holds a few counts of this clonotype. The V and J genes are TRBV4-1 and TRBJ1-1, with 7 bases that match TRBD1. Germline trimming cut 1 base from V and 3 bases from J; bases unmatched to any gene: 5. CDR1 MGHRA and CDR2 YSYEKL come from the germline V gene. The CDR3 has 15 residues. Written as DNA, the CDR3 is TGCGCCAGCAGCCAAGGAGGGGGCGCTTACACTGAAGCTTTCTTT. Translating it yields CASSQGGGAYTEAFF.

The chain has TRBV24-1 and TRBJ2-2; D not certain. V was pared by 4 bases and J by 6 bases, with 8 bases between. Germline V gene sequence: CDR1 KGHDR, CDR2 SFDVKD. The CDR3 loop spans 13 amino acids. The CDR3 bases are TGTGCCACCAGTGAAGGGCGGCCCGGGGAGCTGTTTTTT. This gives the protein CATSEGRPGELFF.

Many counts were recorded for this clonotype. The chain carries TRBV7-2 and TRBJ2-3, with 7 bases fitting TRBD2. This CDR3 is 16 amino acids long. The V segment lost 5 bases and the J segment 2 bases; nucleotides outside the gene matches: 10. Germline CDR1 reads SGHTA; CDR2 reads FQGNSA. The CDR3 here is CASSLMGGGDTDTQYF. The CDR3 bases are TGTGCCAGCAGCCTAATGGGGGGGGGGGACACAGATACGCAGTATTTT. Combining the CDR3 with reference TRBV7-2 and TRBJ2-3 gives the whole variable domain GAGVSQSPSNKVTEKGKDVELRCDPISGHTALYWYRQSLGQGLEFLIYFQGNSAPDKSGLPSDRFSAERTGGSVSTLTIQRTQQEDSAVYLCASSLMGGGDTDTQYFGPGTRLTVL.

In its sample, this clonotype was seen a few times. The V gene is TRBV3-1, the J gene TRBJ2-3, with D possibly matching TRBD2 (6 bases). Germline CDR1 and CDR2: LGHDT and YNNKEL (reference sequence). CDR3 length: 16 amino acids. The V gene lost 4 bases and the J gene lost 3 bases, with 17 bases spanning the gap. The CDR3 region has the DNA TGTGCCAGCAGCCCCAGCGGGCGGGGTCGGACAGATACGCAGTATTTT. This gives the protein CASSPSGRGRTDTQYF.

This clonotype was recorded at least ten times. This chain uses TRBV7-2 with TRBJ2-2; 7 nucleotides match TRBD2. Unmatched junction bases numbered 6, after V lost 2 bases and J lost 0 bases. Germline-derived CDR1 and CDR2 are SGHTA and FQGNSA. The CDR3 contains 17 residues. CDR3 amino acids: CASSLWAGVPNTGELFF. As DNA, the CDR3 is TGTGCCAGCAGCTTATGGGCGGGGGTTCCGAACACCGGGGAGCTGTTTTTT.

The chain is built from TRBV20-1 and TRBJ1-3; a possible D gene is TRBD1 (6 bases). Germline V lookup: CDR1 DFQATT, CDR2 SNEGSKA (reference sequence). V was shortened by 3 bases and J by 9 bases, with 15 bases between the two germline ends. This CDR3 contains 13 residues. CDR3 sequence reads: CSASYGGKGTIYF. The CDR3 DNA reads TGCAGTGCTAGTTACGGGGGCAAGGGCACCATATATTTT.

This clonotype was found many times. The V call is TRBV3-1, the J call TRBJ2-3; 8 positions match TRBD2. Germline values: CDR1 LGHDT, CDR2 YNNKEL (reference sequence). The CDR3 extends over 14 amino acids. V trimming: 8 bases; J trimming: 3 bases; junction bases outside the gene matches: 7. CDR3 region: CASALAGLTDTQYF. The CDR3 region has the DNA TGTGCCAGCGCGCTAGCGGGCCTAACAGATACGCAGTATTTT.

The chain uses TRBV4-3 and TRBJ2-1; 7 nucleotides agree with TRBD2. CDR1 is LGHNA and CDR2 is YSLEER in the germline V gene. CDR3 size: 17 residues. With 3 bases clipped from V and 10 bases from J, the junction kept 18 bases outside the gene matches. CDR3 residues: CASSQAPGAGLKVEQFF. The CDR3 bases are TGCGCCAGCAGCCAGGCCCCGGGAGCGGGGCTAAAGGTAGAGCAGTTCTTC.

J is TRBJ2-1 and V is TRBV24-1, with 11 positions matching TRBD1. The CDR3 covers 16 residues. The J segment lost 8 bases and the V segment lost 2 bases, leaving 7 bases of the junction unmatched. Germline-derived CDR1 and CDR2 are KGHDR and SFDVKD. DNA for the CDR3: TGTGCCACCAGTGATTGGACAGGGGGCGGTATGGATGAGCAGTTCTTC. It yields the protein CATSDWTGGGMDEQFF.